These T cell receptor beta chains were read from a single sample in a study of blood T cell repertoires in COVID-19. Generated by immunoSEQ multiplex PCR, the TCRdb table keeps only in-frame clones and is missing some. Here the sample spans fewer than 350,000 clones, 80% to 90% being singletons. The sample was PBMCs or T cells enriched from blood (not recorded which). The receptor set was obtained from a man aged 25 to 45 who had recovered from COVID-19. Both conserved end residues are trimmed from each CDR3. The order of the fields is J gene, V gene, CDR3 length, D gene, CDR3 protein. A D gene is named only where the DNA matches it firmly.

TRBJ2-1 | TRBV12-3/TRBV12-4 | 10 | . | ASREGNNEQF
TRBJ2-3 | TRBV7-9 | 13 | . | ASSPIWTSTDTQY
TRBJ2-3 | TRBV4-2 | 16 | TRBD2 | ASSQDRTSGGYTDTQY
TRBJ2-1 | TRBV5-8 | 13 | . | ASSLGRTVYNEQF
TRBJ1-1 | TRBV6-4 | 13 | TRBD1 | ASRQQGASVNEAF
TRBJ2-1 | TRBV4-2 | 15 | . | ASSQEGGGGPYNEQF
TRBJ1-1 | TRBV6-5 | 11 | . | ASRNHRNTEAF
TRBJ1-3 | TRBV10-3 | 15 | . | AISEPIMGSSGNTIY
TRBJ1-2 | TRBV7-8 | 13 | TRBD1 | ASSSYRDRANGYT
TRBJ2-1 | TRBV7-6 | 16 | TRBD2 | ASSPGMAGGTSINEQF
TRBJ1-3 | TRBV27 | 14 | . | ASSLSAANSGNTIY
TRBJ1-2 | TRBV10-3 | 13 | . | AISDDRLYNYGYT
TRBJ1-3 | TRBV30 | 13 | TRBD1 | AWSRTGSSGNTIY
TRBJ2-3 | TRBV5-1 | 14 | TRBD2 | ASSGTSGGGTDTQY
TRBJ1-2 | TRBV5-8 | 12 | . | ASSLQGVSYGYT
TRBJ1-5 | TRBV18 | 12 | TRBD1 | ASSRDRGNQPQH
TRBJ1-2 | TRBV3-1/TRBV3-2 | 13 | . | ASSPTTGHQYGYT
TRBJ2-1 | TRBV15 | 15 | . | ATSRDASGQGLGEQF
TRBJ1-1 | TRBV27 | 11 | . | ASSSYRGTEAF
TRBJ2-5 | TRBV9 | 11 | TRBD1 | ASSATQGATQY
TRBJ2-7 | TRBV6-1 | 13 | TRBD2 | ASSVRRGGHYEQY
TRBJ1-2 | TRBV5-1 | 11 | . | ASSPAGNYGYT
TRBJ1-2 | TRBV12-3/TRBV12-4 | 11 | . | ASSLGTAMGYT
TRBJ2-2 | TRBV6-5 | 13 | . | ASRTGNLNTGELF
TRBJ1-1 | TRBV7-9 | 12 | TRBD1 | ASSLETGPTEAF
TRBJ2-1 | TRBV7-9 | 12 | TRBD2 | ASTFLWGGDEQF
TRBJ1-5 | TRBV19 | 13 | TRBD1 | ASSPQGTGIEPQH
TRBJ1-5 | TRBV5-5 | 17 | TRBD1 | ASSWNYRDSRNSNQPQH
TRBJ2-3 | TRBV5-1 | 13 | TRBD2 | ASSNGGSFTDTQY
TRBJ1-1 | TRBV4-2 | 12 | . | ASSLNLRDTEAF
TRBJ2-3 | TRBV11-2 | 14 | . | ASSLRRGGFTDTQY
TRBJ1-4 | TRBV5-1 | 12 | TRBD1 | ASSLDRGNEKLF
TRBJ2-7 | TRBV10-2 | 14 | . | ASHSPGRGFRYEQY
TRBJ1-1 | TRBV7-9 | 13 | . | ASSPRGHQNTEAF
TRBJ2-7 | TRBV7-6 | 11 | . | ASSLAHGGEQY
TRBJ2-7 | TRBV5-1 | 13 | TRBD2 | ASSLGGLVAYEQY
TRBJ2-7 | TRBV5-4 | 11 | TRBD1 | ASTRDRASEQY
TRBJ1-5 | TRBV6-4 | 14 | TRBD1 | ASTRGDRVYHQPQH
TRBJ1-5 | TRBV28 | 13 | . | ASTQTRGGGQPQH
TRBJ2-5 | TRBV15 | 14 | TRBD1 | ATSPGATGGRETQY
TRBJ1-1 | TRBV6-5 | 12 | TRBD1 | ASSRDRGLAEAF
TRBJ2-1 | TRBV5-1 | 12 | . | ASSLTTGYNEQF
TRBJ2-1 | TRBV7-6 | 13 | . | ASSLGGRSYNEQF
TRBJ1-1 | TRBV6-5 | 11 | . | ASREEMNTEAF
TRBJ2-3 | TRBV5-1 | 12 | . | ASSFGQGADTQY
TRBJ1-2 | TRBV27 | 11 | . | ASSPTPPAGVT
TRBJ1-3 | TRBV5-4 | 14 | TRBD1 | ASSSGTERSGNTIY
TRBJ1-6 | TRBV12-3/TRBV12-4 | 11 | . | ASSLAARQPLH
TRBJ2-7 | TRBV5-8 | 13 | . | ASSLGQGIVYEQY
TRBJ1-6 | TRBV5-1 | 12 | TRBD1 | ASSWTGANSPLH
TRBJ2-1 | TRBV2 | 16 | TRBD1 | ASSEADGTETHYNEQF